Each of the 29 T cell receptor beta chains below was sequenced from the same sample in a study of graft-versus-host responses after intestinal transplantation. Antigens of these TCRs are unknown. The data were produced by immunoSEQ multiplex PCR, yet TCRdb's version contains in-frame clones alone and is incomplete. This table has about 66,000 clones, 90% appearing once. The input for sequencing was unstimulated CD8+ T cells sorted from spleen or lymph node cells, taken before intestinal transplant. The receptor set was obtained from a human donor who received an intestinal transplant.

The rearrangement joins TRBV29-1 to TRBJ1-2; D is possibly TRBD1 (5 bases). From germline, CDR1 is SQVTM and CDR2 ANQGSEA. The CDR3 extends over 11 amino acids. The V end lost 7 bases, the J end lost 4 bases, and 10 bases lay between the germline ends. The CDR3 loop reads CSAGHGYGYTF. The CDR3 region has the DNA TGCAGCGCCGGACATGGCTATGGCTACACCTTC.

This clone has only a few counts. The chain carries TRBV6-1 and TRBJ2-3, with 9 bases identical to TRBD2. This CDR3 is 17 amino acids long. Per the germline V gene, CDR1 is MNHNS and CDR2 is SASEGT. V trimming: 3 bases; J trimming: 5 bases; junction bases outside the gene matches: 12. In DNA, the CDR3 is TGTGCCAGCAGTGATATTGTGCTTGCGGGGGGGAAAGATACGCAGTATTTT. This gives the protein CASSDIVLAGGKDTQYF.

This clone was detected once. This sequence joins TRBV19 and TRBJ1-1; TRBD1 aligns across 9 bases. J gave up 6 bases and V 6 bases, and 5 bases lay outside the gene matches. CDR3 length: 13 residues. CDR1 LNHDA and CDR2 SQIVND come from the germline V gene (reference sequence). The CDR3 DNA reads TGTGCCAGTAGCCCGGGACAGGGTGCTGAAGCTTTCTTT. This sequence encodes CASSPGQGAEAFF.

The CDR3 DNA reads TGTGCCAGCAGCCAGACAGGGTTCCCTGAAGCTTTCTTT. This translates into CASSQTGFPEAFF. V is TRBV7-9 and J is TRBJ1-1, with 7 bases that match TRBD1. The CDR3 totals 13 residues. With V trimmed by 5 bases and J by 6 bases, 6 bases remained unmatched. Germline V gives CDR1 SEHNR, CDR2 FQNEAQ (reference sequence).

V and J are TRBV5-4 and TRBJ1-1, with TRBD1 identical over 11 bases. From germline, CDR1 is SGHNT and CDR2 YYREEE (reference sequence). V lost 2 bases and J lost 4; bases outside the gene matches: 1. CDR3 length: 14 residues. CDR3 sequence (DNA): TGTGCCAGCAGCTTCGGGACAGGGGGCACTGAAGCTTTCTTT. It is translated as CASSFGTGGTEAFF. Complete variable domain (other parts from reference TRBV5-4 and TRBJ1-1): ETGVTQSPTHLIKTRGQQVTLRCSSQSGHNTVSWYQQALGQGPQFIFQYYREEENGRGNFPPRFSGLQFPNYSSELNVNALELDDSALYLCASSFGTGGTEAFFGQGTRLTVV.

This rearrangement joins TRBV9 to TRBJ1-1, with 9 bases aligning to TRBD1. From germline, CDR1 is SGDLS and CDR2 YYNGEE. V dropped 4 bases and J dropped 6; count of bases not matched to a gene: 10. This CDR3 contains 15 residues. CDR3 loop: CASSPRDRVGSEAFF. CDR3 in DNA: TGTGCCAGCAGCCCCCGGGACAGGGTAGGGTCTGAAGCTTTCTTT.

This chain links TRBV9 with TRBJ1-2; 10 nucleotides line up with TRBD1. Germline V gene data show CDR1 as SGDLS and CDR2 as YYNGEE. CDR3 length: 14 amino acids. V gave up 3 bases and J gave up 8 bases; unmatched junction bases: 7. The CDR3 nucleotides read TGTGCCAGCAGCGGCCCCGGGACAGGGGTCGGCTACACCTTC. It specifies CASSGPGTGVGYTF.

The chain combines TRBV4-2 with TRBJ2-2, with 9 bases aligning to TRBD2. Germline V lookup: CDR1 LGHNA, CDR2 YNFKEQ. This CDR3 spans 18 amino acids. V lost 2 bases and J lost 0; bases outside the gene matches: 7. The CDR3 reads CASSQPVAGATNTGELFF. The CDR3 coding sequence is TGTGCCAGCAGCCAACCTGTAGCGGGGGCTACGAACACCGGGGAGCTGTTTTTT.

This clone was counted once. The V gene is TRBV10-3, the J gene TRBJ2-1; D might be TRBD2 (6 bases). The CDR3 length is 15 residues. Germline V gene data show CDR1 as ENHRY and CDR2 as SYGVKD. V was shortened by 2 bases and J by 7 bases, with 15 bases between the two germline ends. The CDR3 loop reads CAISEDGSGVNEQFF. CDR3 sequence (DNA): TGTGCCATCAGTGAGGATGGTTCGGGGGTAAATGAGCAGTTCTTC.

The genes are TRBV13 and TRBJ1-3, with 10 bases identical to TRBD1. Germline trimming cut 6 bases from V and 2 bases from J; bases unmatched to any gene: 4. CDR1 and CDR2 (germline): PRHDT, FYEKMQ (reference sequence). The CDR3 contains 15 residues. CDR3 nucleotides: TGTGCCAGCAGTCCAGACAGGGGGCCTGGAAACACCATATATTTT. Encoded protein: CASSPDRGPGNTIYF.

This rearrangement joins TRBV6-1 to TRBJ2-1, with TRBD1 matching over 7 bases. This CDR3 is built from 14 residues. Germline-derived CDR1 and CDR2 are MNHNS and SASEGT. The V gene end was trimmed by 5 bases and the J gene end by 8 bases; junction bases not matched to a gene: 9. CDR3 sequence reads: CASSTVTQGYEQFF. CDR3 nucleotides: TGTGCCAGCAGTACGGTAACACAGGGGTATGAGCAGTTCTTC.

The V and J genes are TRBV4-1 and TRBJ2-7, with TRBD1 as a possible D gene (6 bases). The length of the CDR3 is 14 residues. The germline gives CDR1 MGHRA, CDR2 YSYEKL. Trimming took off 0 bases at V and 7 bases at J, with 13 bases between the two ends. CDR3 coding DNA: TGCGCCAGCAGCCAAGACCAGGGGCCGTGGGAGCAGTACTTC. The encoded protein is CASSQDQGPWEQYF.

This clone showed up just a few times. The V gene is TRBV5-6, the J gene TRBJ2-7; tentative D call: TRBD2 (6 bases). CDR1 and CDR2 from the germline V gene are SGHDT and YYEEEE. This CDR3 has 14 amino acids. The V end was cut by 4 bases, the J end by 2 bases, with 13 bases between. In nucleotides, the CDR3 is TGTGCCAGCAGCGGGTGGGGGGTTGCCTACGAGCAGTACTTC. Protein: CASSGWGVAYEQYF.

J is TRBJ1-5 and V is TRBV19; D may be TRBD1 (5 bases). This CDR3 is 15 amino acids long. Trimming stripped 2 bases from V and 4 bases from J, with 12 bases between. CDR1 and CDR2 from the germline V gene are LNHDA and SQIVND (reference sequence). Here the CDR3 reads CASSISGQGNQPQHF. Here the CDR3 DNA reads TGTGCCAGTAGTATATCAGGGCAAGGGAATCAGCCCCAGCATTTT.

The count of this clone is one. The rearrangement links TRBV19 to TRBJ2-2, with D perhaps TRBD2 (5 bases). Germline-derived CDR1 and CDR2 are LNHDA and SQIVND (reference sequence). V shed 3 bases and J shed 11 bases, with 13 bases lying between them. The CDR3 extends over 13 amino acids. The CDR3 here is CASSIRGFGELFF. The CDR3 coding sequence is TGTGCCAGTAGTATTCGAGGGTTCGGAGAGCTGTTTTTT.

This clone came up once. The gene calls are TRBV11-2 and TRBJ1-1, with D maybe TRBD1 (6 bases). In germline, CDR1 is SGHAT, CDR2 FQNNGV. Trimming removed 5 bases from V and 6 bases from J, with 16 bases in between. The CDR3 is made up of 14 amino acids. CDR3 bases: TGTGCCAGCAGCCAAACCTCAGGGGCCCCTGAAGCTTTCTTT. The encoded protein is CASSQTSGAPEAFF.

The count of this clone is one. The CDR3 DNA reads as TGTGCCAGCTCATCCGCTGACCGGGTCGCTAACTATGGCTACACCTTC. This translates into CASSSADRVANYGYTF. This sequence joins TRBV18 and TRBJ1-2; D unclear. This CDR3 has 16 residues. V was cut by 5 bases and J by 0 bases, with 16 bases left in between. CDR1 is KGHSH, CDR2 LQKENI, per germline.

This sequence joins TRBV15 and TRBJ2-4; the D gene is possibly TRBD1 (5 bases). V was clipped by 0 bases and J by 7 bases, with 10 bases between them. The CDR3 length is 14 residues. Germline lookup yields CDR1 LNHNV and CDR2 YYDKDF (reference sequence). In nucleotides, the CDR3 is TGTGCCACCAGCAGAGACAGGGCTGAGAACATTCAGTACTTC. Amino acids: CATSRDRAENIQYF.

The rearrangement links TRBV28 to TRBJ1-2, with unresolved D. CDR3 size: 14 residues. Trimming pared 1 base from V and 7 bases from J, leaving 13 bases between. Germline assignment: CDR1 MDHEN and CDR2 SYDVKM. The CDR3 region is CASSLFTLTGGYTF. CDR3 bases: TGTGCCAGCAGTTTATTCACACTAACGGGTGGCTACACCTTC.

The chain links TRBV13 to TRBJ1-6; weak D call: TRBD1 (6 bases). The V end was cut by 4 bases, the J end by 4 bases, with 11 bases between. The CDR3 length is 15 residues. From germline, CDR1 is PRHDT and CDR2 FYEKMQ (reference sequence). The CDR3 DNA is TGTGCCAGCAGCTCCCGACAGGCTTATAATTCACCCCTCCACTTT. It is translated as CASSSRQAYNSPLHF.

The J gene is TRBJ1-2, the V gene TRBV27, with D perhaps TRBD1 (5 bases). Trimming pared 3 bases from V and 2 bases from J, leaving 7 bases between. The length of the CDR3 is 13 residues. CDR1 and CDR2 (germline): MNHEY, SMNVEV (reference sequence). The CDR3 protein is CASSLRGNYGYTF. CDR3 bases: TGTGCCAGCAGTTTGCGGGGGAACTATGGCTACACCTTC.

The chain couples TRBV27 to TRBJ2-7, with a weak D call TRBD2 (6 bases). The CDR3 consists of 15 residues. Germline CDR1 reads MNHEY; CDR2 reads SMNVEV (reference sequence). V was trimmed by 6 bases and J by 5 bases, leaving 20 bases between them. The CDR3, as DNA: TGTGCCAGCAGCCTACTTACGACTAGACGCGACGAGCAGTACTTC. Translating gives CASSLLTTRRDEQYF.

The chain carries TRBV5-4 and TRBJ1-1; D gene unclear. Per germline, CDR1 SGHNT and CDR2 YYREEE (reference sequence). The CDR3 spans 13 residues. The germline V and J ends were trimmed by 6 bases and 5 bases, with 14 bases remaining between them. CDR3 nucleotides: TGTGCCAGCACCCTGGGGAGTGGAACTGAAGCTTTCTTT. Amino acid sequence: CASTLGSGTEAFF. Together with reference TRBV5-4 and TRBJ1-1, the CDR3 gives the full variable domain: ETGVTQSPTHLIKTRGQQVTLRCSSQSGHNTVSWYQQALGQGPQFIFQYYREEENGRGNFPPRFSGLQFPNYSSELNVNALELDDSALYLCASTLGSGTEAFFGQGTRLTVV.

V gene TRBV29-1 combines with J gene TRBJ2-7; 10 bases align to TRBD2. Looked up from germline, CDR1 is SQVTM and CDR2 is ANQGSEA. The CDR3 has 15 residues. V lost 4 bases and J lost 0; bases outside the gene matches: 6. CDR3 in amino acids: CSVGASGGPSYEQYF. CDR3 nucleotide sequence: TGCAGCGTTGGTGCTAGCGGGGGCCCCTCCTACGAGCAGTACTTC.

This chain links TRBV9 with TRBJ2-7, with a weak D call TRBD1 (7 bases). V lost 0 bases, J lost 7 bases, and 17 bases lay in between. Germline values: CDR1 SGDLS, CDR2 YYNGEE. The CDR3 length is 15 residues. The DNA of the CDR3 is TGTGCCAGCAGCGTAGGGTTTGAGGGGGCGGGAGAGCAGTACTTC. Residues: CASSVGFEGAGEQYF.

The V and J genes are TRBV9 and TRBJ1-2; 7 positions match TRBD1. Trimming removed 0 bases from V and 8 bases from J; junction bases left unmatched: 19. Germline V CDR1 and CDR2: SGDLS, YYNGEE. The CDR3 has 18 residues. CDR3 region: CASSVDPRQGDRLGGYTF. The CDR3 bases are TGTGCCAGCAGCGTAGATCCCCGACAGGGCGATCGTTTGGGAGGCTACACCTTC.

V usage is TRBV7-8 and J usage is TRBJ1-6, with D hard to call. The V gene's germline CDR1 is SGHVS and CDR2 FQNEAQ. This CDR3 spans 16 amino acids. Trimming shortened V by 1 base and J by 7 bases, and 14 bases separated the two germline ends. The CDR3 protein is CASSLGGGRANSPLHF. DNA of the CDR3: TGTGCCAGCAGCTTAGGGGGTGGGAGGGCCAATTCACCCCTCCACTTT.

The chain links TRBV6-5 to TRBJ2-2; possible D gene TRBD1, 5 bases. The V and J ends lost 0 bases and 6 bases respectively, with 5 bases between them. Germline CDR1 MNHEY, CDR2 SVGAGI. The CDR3 runs to 13 residues. CDR3 protein: CASSYSGPGELFF. The DNA for the CDR3 is TGTGCCAGCAGTTACTCGGGGCCCGGGGAGCTGTTTTTT.

This chain links TRBV29-1 with TRBJ1-1; D call uncertain. V was trimmed by 0 bases and J by 4 bases, leaving 15 bases between them. CDR1 SQVTM and CDR2 ANQGSEA come from the germline V gene. CDR3 length equals 15 residues. The CDR3 DNA follows: TGCAGCGTTGAAGATTTAAGGCAGGCCGGCACTGAAGCTTTCTTT. It specifies CSVEDLRQAGTEAFF.